The TCR beta chain described here comes from a study of cytomegalovirus exposure and HLA in healthy donors. A multiplex PCR was run with 60 Vbeta primers and 13 Jbeta primers. Some clones are missing from TCRdb's copy, which holds only in-frame ones; the method was immunoSEQ multiplex PCR. The data hold around 140,000 clones, with around 75% observed a single time. The CDR3 has 17 residues. Germline loops: CDR1 SGDLS, CDR2 YYNGEE. Study-wide findings and caveats: Later analysis reportedly placed an Asian-associated ancestry cluster below the roughly 600-donor mean in N-insertions.

Worth noting for this clone: Its antigen is as yet unknown. One end of the junction does not line up with germline, which may come from a read error.

The source of this sequence is a man aged 35 to 55 in good health and CMV-seronegative. The chain combines TRBV9 with TRBJ2-2; 9 bases line up with TRBD2. The specimen sequenced was PBMCs. The CDR3: CASSVGLAGRAAGELVF. The CDR3 DNA sequence: TGTGCCAGCAGCGTAGGTCTAGCGGGGAGGGCGGCCGGGGAGCTGGTTTTT.